This TCR beta chain was recorded in a study of cytomegalovirus exposure and HLA in healthy donors. The study, taken as a whole, reports: Later analysis found that TCR beta chains associated with HLA were more clonally expanded than other, equally common chains.

The primer mix had 60 Vbeta and 13 Jbeta primers. Per the original data handling: Later analysis identified approximately 88 million unique TCR beta chains, 8.5 million to 13 million shared. TCRdb keeps only in-frame clones here, not all; method: immunoSEQ multiplex PCR. V, J and clone size are taken as reported in that table, and D and trimming were inferred from the DNA itself. The sample holds some 140,000 clones, 75% to 80% seen once. As concerns this clone: The antigen remains undetermined.

This CDR3 comprises 14 residues. Germline CDR1 SGHTA, CDR2 FQGNSA. The V end lost 3 bases, the J end lost 5 bases, and 13 bases lay between the germline ends. The J gene is TRBJ2-5, the V gene TRBV7-2; D gene unclear. This TCR was sampled from a male donor in good health and CMV-seronegative. Specimen: PBMCs. The CDR3 DNA reads TGTGCCAGCAGCTTGCCCACAATCCTCGAGACCCAGTACTTC. The encoded protein is CASSLPTILETQYF.